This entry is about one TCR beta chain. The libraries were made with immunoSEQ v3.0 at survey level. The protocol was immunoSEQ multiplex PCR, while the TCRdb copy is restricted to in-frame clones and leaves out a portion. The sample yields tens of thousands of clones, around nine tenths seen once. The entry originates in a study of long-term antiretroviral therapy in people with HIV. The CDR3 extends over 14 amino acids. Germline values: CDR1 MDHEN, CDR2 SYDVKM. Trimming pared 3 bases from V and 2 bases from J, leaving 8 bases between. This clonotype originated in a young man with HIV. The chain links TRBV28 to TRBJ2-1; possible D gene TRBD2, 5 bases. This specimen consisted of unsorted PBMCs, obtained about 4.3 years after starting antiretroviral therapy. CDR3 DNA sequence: TGTGCCAGCAGTTTCCTCGGGACCTACAATGAGCAGTTCTTC. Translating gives CASSFLGTYNEQFF.